This is a list of T cell receptor beta chains from one sample in a study of CD4+ T cells in melanoma. The repertoire was sequenced with immunoSEQ multiplex PCR; TCRdb's copy has only in-frame clones and lacks some. The data show about 110,000 clones, with 80% to 95% seen just once and approximately 3.5% held by the top ten. The sequencing input was peripheral blood. The receptors shown here come from a human donor with melanoma. The CDR3 runs from the conserved cysteine through the conserved F or W. Each record gives: clone size, D gene, J gene, V gene, CDR3 DNA, CDR3 protein. D genes are given only for firm matches. Clone size appears in some rows only: once, few, many, or a class for an expanded clone.

size: few; D: TRBD1; J: TRBJ1-1; V: TRBV19; DNA: TGTGCCAGTCCGAGACCGGGACAGGGGAACACTGAAGCTTTCTTT; CDR3: CASPRPGQGNTEAFF
size: few; D: -; J: TRBJ1-6; V: TRBV4-1; DNA: TGCGCCAGCAGCAGCCGGGGAGATGGCAATTCACCCCTCCACTTT; CDR3: CASSSRGDGNSPLHF
size: -; D: TRBD2; J: TRBJ2-1; V: TRBV7-3; DNA: TGTGCCAGCAGCCCAGGACTAGCGGGGTTTAGTGAGCAGTTCTTC; CDR3: CASSPGLAGFSEQFF
size: -; D: TRBD1; J: TRBJ2-7; V: TRBV19; DNA: TGTGCCAGTAGTATGAGACAGGGGGCAAGGGAGCAGTACTTC; CDR3: CASSMRQGAREQYF
size: -; D: -; J: TRBJ1-2; V: TRBV29-1; DNA: TGCAGCGTTGAACTTCGACTGGGGGCTAATGGCTACACCTTC; CDR3: CSVELRLGANGYTF
size: -; D: -; J: TRBJ1-3; V: TRBV18; DNA: TGTGCCAGCTCACCGTCCGGGGGAGGCTCTGGAAACACCATATATTTT; CDR3: CASSPSGGGSGNTIYF
size: -; D: -; J: TRBJ2-4; V: TRBV25-1; DNA: TGTGCCAGCAGTGAAGTAGGGGGTTTCGACATTCAGTACTTC; CDR3: CASSEVGGFDIQYF
size: -; D: -; J: TRBJ1-2; V: TRBV19; DNA: TGTGCCAGTAGTTATTTTTTCGAGGACTATGGCTACACCTTC; CDR3: CASSYFFEDYGYTF
size: -; D: -; J: TRBJ2-7; V: TRBV18; DNA: TGTGCCAGCTCCCGCAAGCACGAGCAGTACTTC; CDR3: CASSRKHEQYF
size: once; D: TRBD2; J: TRBJ2-3; V: TRBV28; DNA: TGTGCCAGCAGTTCGGGACTAGCGGGGTATACAGATACGCAGTATTTT; CDR3: CASSSGLAGYTDTQYF
size: -; D: -; J: TRBJ2-1; V: TRBV7-6; DNA: TGTGCCAGCAGCTTAGACCGCGAGGGGACGAGCTCCTACAATGAGCAGTTCTTC; CDR3: CASSLDREGTSSYNEQFF
size: -; D: TRBD1; J: TRBJ2-1; V: TRBV4-1; DNA: TGCGCCAGCAGACACGGGACAGGGGGGTACAATGAGCAGTTCTTC; CDR3: CASRHGTGGYNEQFF
size: few; D: TRBD1; J: TRBJ1-1; V: TRBV6-4; DNA: TGTGCCAGCAGAGACAGGGATGGCACTGAAGCTTTCTTT; CDR3: CASRDRDGTEAFF